This is a list of T cell receptor beta chains from one sample in a study of early stage breast cancer tumors. Only in-frame clones appear in the TCRdb table, and some are missing; sequencing was by immunoSEQ multiplex PCR. The sample yields tens of thousands of clones, approximately 78% seen once. Specimen: blood. The source of these receptors is a person between 50 and 60 years old with breast cancer. The CDR3 runs from the conserved cysteine through the conserved F or W. The D gene is left open where the match is weak. Not every row has a clone size; where given, it reads once, few, many or a size class.

NA,TRBV2,TRBJ2-5,NA,TGTGCCAGCAGAAGGGGGATAGCGACCCAGTACTTC,CASRRGIATQYF
NA,TRBV21-1,TRBJ1-2,few,TGTGCCAGCAGCTCCCGAGCCGGGACAGCCTATGGCTACACCTTC,CASSSRAGTAYGYTF
NA,TRBV19,TRBJ1-1,few,TGTGCCAGCCAGGATGGGGCCATGAACACTGAAGCTTTCTTT,CASQDGAMNTEAFF
TRBD1,TRBV5-1,TRBJ2-3,NA,TGCGCCAGCAGCCTGGACAGGGTCGGTACAGATACGCAGTATTTT,CASSLDRVGTDTQYF
NA,TRBV18,TRBJ2-2,NA,TGTGCCAGCTCACCCTTTCGGGAGAACACCGGGGAGCTGTTTTTT,CASSPFRENTGELFF
NA,TRBV5-4,TRBJ1-2,NA,TGTGCCAGCAGCCCGAGGATAACTAACTATGGCTACACCTTC,CASSPRITNYGYTF
TRBD2,TRBV9,TRBJ2-1,NA,TGTGCCAGCAGCGCCCCGGGACTAATGGGGCTGAATGAGCAGTTCTTC,CASSAPGLMGLNEQFF
TRBD1,TRBV11-3,TRBJ2-3,NA,TGTGCCAGCGTGGGACAGACCACAGATACGCAGTATTTT,CASVGQTTDTQYF
TRBD2,TRBV5-4,TRBJ2-5,NA,TGTGCCAGCAGCAAAACGGGGGGGCCGTCGTGGGAGACCCAGTACTTC,CASSKTGGPSWETQYF
NA,TRBV7-8,TRBJ1-1,once,TGTGCCAGCAGCTCAGACAGGAACACTGAAGCTTTCTTT,CASSSDRNTEAFF
TRBD2,TRBV9,TRBJ2-3,once,TGTGCCAGCAGCTGGGGACTAGCGGGGGGCAGGGGAGATACGCAGTATTTT,CASSWGLAGGRGDTQYF